This T cell receptor (beta chain) was captured by sequencing in a study of cytomegalovirus exposure and HLA in healthy donors. Broader study findings: Under in vitro conditions, three CMV-associated chains were confirmed as specific for CMV antigens. Certain sequence variants were highly shared and formed a cluster, and this cluster was likely a sequencing artifact.

Primers included in the PCR were 60 Vbeta and 13 Jbeta primers. Only in-frame clones appear in the TCRdb table, and some are missing; sequencing was by immunoSEQ multiplex PCR. The sample contains about 190,000 clones, about 85% of which appear only once. Per germline, CDR1 SGHRS and CDR2 YFSETQ. V was trimmed by 5 bases and J by 1 base, leaving 6 bases between them. This CDR3 is built from 12 residues. Details on this clone: Its target is unknown.

Sequencing input: PBMCs. This TCR was sampled from a woman aged 45-65 years in good health and CMV-seropositive. The rearrangement joins TRBV5-1 to TRBJ1-1; D ambiguous. Here the CDR3 reads CASSSRNTEAFF. CDR3 nucleotide sequence: TGCGCCAGCAGTTCCAGGAACACTGAAGCTTTCTTT.